Each of the 18 T cell receptor beta chains below was sequenced from the same sample in a study of OX40 agonist ivuxolimab in advanced cancers. Data came from immunoSEQ multiplex PCR; TCRdb stores just in-frame clones and leaves some out. The table records some 74,000 clones, approximately 85% of them present only once. The sequences come from CD4+ or CD8+ T cells sorted from blood, collected in a trial of the OX40 agonist ivuxolimab. All receptors derive from an adult with an advanced solid tumor such as melanoma, head and neck, liver or kidney cancer.

The V gene is TRBV11-2, the J gene TRBJ2-7; D is undetermined. The germline CDR1 and CDR2 sequences are SGHAT and FQNNGV. V lost 6 bases, J lost 4 bases, and 13 bases lay in between. This CDR3 has 13 residues. CDR3 DNA: TGTGCCAGCAGACAGACGGAAGGTTACGAGCAGTACTTC. Its translation: CASRQTEGYEQYF.

This clone was observed a few times. CDR3 bases: TGTGCCAGCACTCGACTAGCGGGAGCAAAATACAATGAGCAGTTCTTC. Translation gives CASTRLAGAKYNEQFF. The rearrangement uses TRBV2 and TRBJ2-1, with 12 bases that match TRBD2. CDR1 is SNHLY and CDR2 is FYNNEI in the germline V gene. J lost 4 bases, V lost 7 bases, and 8 bases had no gene match. The CDR3 runs to 16 residues.

The rearrangement links TRBV5-1 to TRBJ2-5; tentative D call: TRBD2 (6 bases). V was cut by 1 base and J by 3 bases, with 7 bases left in between. The CDR3 has 13 residues. Germline CDR1 is SGHRS and CDR2 is YFSETQ. The CDR3 sequence: CASSLSSEETQYF. In DNA form, the CDR3 reads TGCGCCAGCAGCTTGTCTAGCGAAGAGACCCAGTACTTC.

The chain carries TRBV5-4 and TRBJ2-3; 7 nucleotides align to TRBD2. Germline V gene lookup returns CDR1 SGHNT and CDR2 YYREEE (reference sequence). This CDR3 has 15 amino acids. Trimming cost V 3 bases and J 2 bases; bases outside gene matches: 6. The CDR3 loop reads CASSSPAGDTDTQYF. Here the CDR3 DNA reads TGTGCCAGCAGCTCCCCGGCGGGAGACACAGATACGCAGTATTTT.

V usage is TRBV4-1 and J usage is TRBJ2-3; D ambiguous. V was pared by 0 bases and J by 5 bases, with 9 bases between. CDR3 size: 14 residues. Germline CDR1 reads MGHRA; CDR2 reads YSYEKL. The CDR3: CASSQEGIGDTQYF. DNA for the CDR3: TGCGCCAGCAGCCAAGAAGGGATTGGAGATACGCAGTATTTT.

V and J are TRBV4-1 and TRBJ2-7; no clear D. The germline V gene has CDR1 MGHRA and CDR2 YSYEKL. V was shortened by 4 bases and J by 1 base, with 8 bases between the two germline ends. The CDR3 totals 13 residues. CDR3 amino acids: CASSPSQSYEQYF. DNA for the CDR3: TGCGCCAGCAGCCCCAGCCAGTCCTACGAGCAGTACTTC.

The chain recombines TRBV7-9 with TRBJ2-7; 10 positions match TRBD1. The V gene end was trimmed by 4 bases and the J gene end by 7 bases; junction bases not matched to a gene: 13. The CDR3 has 16 amino acids. Germline V CDR1 and CDR2: SEHNR, FQNEAQ (reference sequence). The chain's CDR3 is CASSSLGGTGVSEQYF. In DNA, the CDR3 is TGTGCCAGCAGCTCCTTAGGAGGGACAGGGGTGTCTGAGCAGTACTTC. Using reference TRBV7-9 and TRBJ2-7 for the parts outside the CDR3, the full variable domain is DTGVSQNPRHKITKRGQNVTFRCDPISEHNRLYWYRQTLGQGPEFLTYFQNEAQLEKSRLLSDRFSAERPKGSFSTLEIQRTEQGDSAMYLCASSSLGGTGVSEQYFGPGTRLTVT.

This clone was found once. V gene TRBV11-3 combines with J gene TRBJ2-7; 8 nucleotides line up with TRBD2. Per germline, CDR1 SGHNT and CDR2 YENEEA. CDR3 size: 15 residues. V dropped 0 bases and J dropped 0; count of bases not matched to a gene: 1. The CDR3 nucleotides read TGTGCCAGCAGCTTAGAAAGCGGGAGCTCCTACGAGCAGTACTTC. Protein product: CASSLESGSSYEQYF.

The rearrangement links TRBV18 to TRBJ2-5; 7 nucleotides agree with TRBD1. Matching the DNA end better, TRBJ2-7 makes the J call doubtful. This CDR3 has 12 residues. Germline V gene data show CDR1 as KGHSH and CDR2 as LQKENI. The CDR3 spells CASWAGQDEQYF. The CDR3 bases are TGTGCCAGCTGGGCCGGACAGGACGAGCAGTACTTC.

The chain uses TRBV15 and TRBJ2-2, with no clear D. V shed 0 bases and J shed 7 bases, with 12 bases lying between them. The CDR3 consists of 15 residues. The germline gives CDR1 LNHNV, CDR2 YYDKDF (reference sequence). The CDR3 loop is CATSRDHSAVGELFF. For the CDR3, the DNA is TGTGCCACCAGCAGAGATCATTCGGCGGTCGGGGAGCTGTTTTTT.

The chain couples TRBV5-4 to TRBJ2-5; tentative D call: TRBD1 (6 bases). Germline V CDR1 and CDR2: SGHNT, YYREEE (reference sequence). The CDR3 loop spans 13 amino acids. Trimming took off 2 bases at V and 2 bases at J, with 7 bases between the two ends. The CDR3 DNA is TGTGCCAGCAGCTTCGACAGGCAAGAGACCCAGTACTTC. Translation gives CASSFDRQETQYF.

The V gene is TRBV28, the J gene TRBJ1-1; the D is unclear. Trimming left V 6 bases short and J 4 bases short, with 15 bases between. This CDR3 is 14 amino acids long. Germline V gene data show CDR1 as MDHEN and CDR2 as SYDVKM. DNA of the CDR3: TGTGCCAGCAGCCTTCTGGGTACGGGCACTGAAGCTTTCTTT. Translated, it gives CASSLLGTGTEAFF.

The V call is TRBV7-9, the J call TRBJ2-7; possible D gene TRBD2, 5 bases. Deletions cut 5 bases from V and 6 bases from J, with 8 bases between. Germline loops: CDR1 SEHNR, CDR2 FQNEAQ (reference sequence). This CDR3 comprises 11 residues. The CDR3 region has the DNA TGTGCCAGCAGCCAACTAGGCGAGCAGTACTTC. This encodes CASSQLGEQYF.

The chain has TRBV11-3 and TRBJ2-1; perhaps TRBD2 as D (6 bases). V was cut by 4 bases and J by 9 bases, with 13 bases left in between. The CDR3 is 13 residues long. Germline CDR1 and CDR2: SGHNT and YENEEA. For the CDR3, the DNA is TGTGCCAGCAGCTCGTCGTTGGGGGGTGAGCAGTTCTTC. It yields the protein CASSSSLGGEQFF.

The chain is built from TRBV6-6 and TRBJ2-7, with D perhaps being TRBD1 or TRBD2 (6 bases each). This CDR3 region has 13 residues. Per the germline V gene, CDR1 is MNHNY and CDR2 is SVGAGI (reference sequence). Trimming pared 8 bases from V and 3 bases from J, leaving 14 bases between. The CDR3 sequence is CASQVADSYEQYF. As DNA, the CDR3 is TGTGCCAGCCAAGTAGCGGACAGCTACGAGCAGTACTTC.

CDR3 region: CASSQLAGENYEQYF. The CDR3 bases are TGTGCCAGCAGTCAACTAGCGGGAGAAAACTACGAGCAGTACTTC. This chain uses TRBV6-5 with TRBJ2-5, with 11 bases identical to TRBD2. The J call may be faulty, since TRBJ2-7 better matches the DNA end. The CDR3 spans 15 residues. CDR1 and CDR2 from the germline V gene are MNHEY and SVGAGI.

In this sample, this clone turned up a few times. V usage is TRBV19 and J usage is TRBJ2-1; TRBD2 aligns across 10 bases. Germline trimming cut 6 bases from V and 12 bases from J; bases unmatched to any gene: 20. The CDR3 contains 17 residues. Germline lookup yields CDR1 LNHDA and CDR2 SQIVND (reference sequence). CDR3: CASRSGAGGTLSKTQFF. The CDR3, as DNA: TGTGCCAGTAGGTCTGGAGCGGGAGGGACCCTTAGTAAAACGCAGTTCTTC.

The rearrangement links TRBV28 to TRBJ1-4, with 7 bases fitting TRBD1. With V trimmed by 4 bases and J by 4 bases, 6 bases remained unmatched. The CDR3 runs 15 residues. Germline lookup yields CDR1 MDHEN and CDR2 SYDVKM. DNA of the CDR3: TGTGCCAGCAGTTCCGGAGACAGGGTTAATGAAAAACTGTTTTTT. This sequence encodes CASSSGDRVNEKLFF.